This T cell receptor beta chain was sequenced in a study of response to subunit inactivated influenza vaccine. This clonotype was observed a handful of times. Its antigen is currently unknown. TCRdb redid the calling of the RT-PCR reads with MiXCR, one entry per CDR3 protein. The sample holds some 640,000 distinct CDR3 sequences, about 15% seen once. Germline V gene sequence: CDR1 SGHTA, CDR2 FQGNSA. The CDR3 length is 15 residues. The V end was cut by 1 base, the J end by 3 bases, with 9 bases between. Study observations and caveats: There was a suggestion from the authors that each seasonal influenza vaccination recruits few new T cells.

The clonotype was recovered from a man over 45 who received an inactivated influenza vaccine. The input for sequencing was PBMCs from blood, taken 14 to 15 days before vaccination. The V and J genes are TRBV7-2 and TRBJ2-2; D is undetermined. Here the CDR3 reads CASSLGARDTGELFF. For the CDR3, the DNA is TGTGCCAGCAGCTTAGGTGCTCGCGACACCGGGGAGCTGTTTTTT.